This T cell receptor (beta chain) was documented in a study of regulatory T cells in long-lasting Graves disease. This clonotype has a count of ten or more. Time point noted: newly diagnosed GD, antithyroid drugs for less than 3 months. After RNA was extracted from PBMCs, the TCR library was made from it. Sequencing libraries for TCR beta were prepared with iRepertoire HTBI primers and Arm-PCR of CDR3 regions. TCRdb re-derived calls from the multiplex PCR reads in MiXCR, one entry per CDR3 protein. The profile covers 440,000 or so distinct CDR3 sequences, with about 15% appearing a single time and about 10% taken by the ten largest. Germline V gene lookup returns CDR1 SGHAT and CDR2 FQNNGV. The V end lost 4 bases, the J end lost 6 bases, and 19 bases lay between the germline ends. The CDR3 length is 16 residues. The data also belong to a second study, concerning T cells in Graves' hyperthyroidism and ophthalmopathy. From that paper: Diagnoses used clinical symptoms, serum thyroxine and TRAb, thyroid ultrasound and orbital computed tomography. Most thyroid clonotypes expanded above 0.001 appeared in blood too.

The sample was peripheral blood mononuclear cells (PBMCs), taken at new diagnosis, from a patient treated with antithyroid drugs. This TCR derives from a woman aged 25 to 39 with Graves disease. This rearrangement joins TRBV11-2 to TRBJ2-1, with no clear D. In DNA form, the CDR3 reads TGTGCCAGCAGCTCTACTCTACGCGCCACCCCCAATGAGCAGTTCTTC. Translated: CASSSTLRATPNEQFF.